In its sample, the clone carrying this TCR beta chain was seen once. The antigen is unknown. The CDR3 runs to 14 residues. Germline CDR1 and CDR2: SEHNR and FQNEAQ (reference sequence). V lost 4 bases, J lost 2 bases, and 11 bases lay in between. The sample belongs to a study of T-cell reconstitution after alpha-beta-depleted transplantation in children. Findings and limits, study-wide: Surviving recipient cells, namely T cells and thymic progenitors, were the source of high day-60 TCRbeta diversity in some patients. Several hundred expanded graft clones reportedly supplied alpha-beta T cells about two months after transplant.

Preparing the TCRbeta library involved the use of unique molecular identifiers. TCRdb redid the calling of the PCR reads with MiXCR, one entry per CDR3 protein. The sample has around 490,000 distinct CDR3 sequences; approximately 10% are singletons. The V and J genes are TRBV7-9 and TRBJ1-2; D is unresolved. The TCR comes from a female patient aged 2-9 years who had a stem cell transplant for aplastic anemia, so the T cells may come from the graft donor. The source was PBMCs, mostly from graft donor cells, collected 180 days after TCRalphabeta/CD19-depleted stem cell transplant. The CDR3 bases are TGTGCCAGCAGCTCCTCGAGAGGGAACTATGGCTACACCTTC. Its protein product is CASSSSRGNYGYTF.